This passage covers 26 T cell receptor beta chains from one sample sequenced in a study of cytomegalovirus exposure and HLA in healthy donors. The PCR employed 60 Vbeta primers together with 13 Jbeta primers. The repertoire was sequenced with immunoSEQ multiplex PCR; TCRdb's copy has only in-frame clones and lacks some. The table lists about 140,000 clones, 76% of them singletons, with more than 3% in the top ten. Material for sequencing was PBMCs. These receptors all stem from a male donor in good health and CMV-seronegative.

The chain joins TRBV9 to TRBJ1-6, with D perhaps TRBD1 (5 bases). Trimming left V 4 bases short and J 9 bases short, with 20 bases between. The V gene's germline CDR1 is SGDLS and CDR2 YYNGEE. This CDR3 is built from 16 residues. CDR3 amino acids: CASSHVAGEARSPLHF. The DNA for the CDR3 is TGTGCCAGCAGCCACGTGGCGGGGGAGGCTCGTTCACCCCTCCACTTT.

This clone occurred once. V is TRBV7-9 and J is TRBJ2-5, with TRBD2 as a possible D gene (6 bases). Deletions cut 5 bases from V and 4 bases from J, with 17 bases between. The length of the CDR3 is 15 residues. The germline V gene has CDR1 SEHNR and CDR2 FQNEAQ (reference sequence). CDR3 sequence: CASSRDSSMSETQYF. As DNA, the CDR3 is TGTGCCAGCAGCCGGGACTCCTCAATGTCAGAGACCCAGTACTTC.

The chain carries TRBV7-3 and TRBJ2-1, with D possibly TRBD1 on 5 matching bases. This CDR3 has 14 amino acids. CDR1 and CDR2 (germline): SGHTA, FQGTGA. Trimming pared 5 bases from V and 6 bases from J, leaving 14 bases between. CDR3 sequence reads: CASSPRGTFNEQFF. The CDR3 DNA is TGTGCCAGCAGCCCAAGGGGAACTTTCAATGAGCAGTTCTTC.

The chain couples TRBV9 to TRBJ2-3, with TRBD2 matching over 10 bases. From germline, CDR1 is SGDLS and CDR2 YYNGEE. The CDR3 has 15 amino acids. Trimming took 4 bases from V and 2 from J; bases not matched to a gene: 4. CDR3 loop: CASSYSGGNTDTQYF. The CDR3 DNA follows: TGTGCCAGCAGCTATAGCGGGGGGAACACAGATACGCAGTATTTT.

V is TRBV7-2 and J is TRBJ2-5, with D tentatively TRBD1 (5 bases). The CDR3 extends over 15 amino acids. Germline V CDR1 and CDR2: SGHTA, FQGNSA. Trimming left V 1 base short and J 3 bases short, with 12 bases between. This CDR3 reads CASSLGQIRKETQYF. In nucleotides, the CDR3 is TGTGCCAGCAGCTTAGGACAGATAAGGAAAGAGACCCAGTACTTC.

This chain links TRBV5-1 with TRBJ2-1; D may be TRBD1 (6 bases). This CDR3 comprises 12 residues. Germline V gene sequence: CDR1 SGHRS, CDR2 YFSETQ. Deletions cut 4 bases from V and 7 bases from J, with 9 bases between. CDR3 nucleotide sequence: TGCGCCAGCAGCCCCGGGACAAATGAGCAGTTCTTC. Translated: CASSPGTNEQFF.

J is TRBJ1-1 and V is TRBV21-1; no check of the table's D call, TRBD1, against the DNA was made. TRBV21-1 is a listed pseudogene. This CDR3 spans 16 amino acids. CDR3 loop: CASSTRRGQGLFEAFF. For the CDR3, the DNA is TGTGCCAGCAGCACCCGCCGGGGACAGGGCTTATTTGAAGCTTTCTTT.

The gene calls are TRBV7-8 and TRBJ2-1; 15 bases fit TRBD2. Germline-derived CDR1 and CDR2 are SGHVS and FQNEAQ. J lost 3 bases, V lost 4 bases, and 13 bases had no gene match. This CDR3 contains 20 residues. Here the CDR3 DNA reads TGTGCCAGCAGCTCTCCCGGGACTAGCGGGAGGTGGGACCTCTACAATGAGCAGTTCTTC. It is translated as CASSSPGTSGRWDLYNEQFF.

The rearrangement joins TRBV5-5 to TRBJ1-2, with 7 positions matching TRBD1. J lost 4 bases, V lost 2 bases, and 14 bases had no gene match. The CDR3 is made up of 17 amino acids. Germline values: CDR1 SGHKS, CDR2 YYEKEE (reference sequence). The CDR3 here is CASSFGQEARESYGYTF. The CDR3 DNA sequence: TGTGCCAGCAGCTTCGGACAGGAGGCCAGAGAGAGCTATGGCTACACCTTC.

The V gene is TRBV6-1, the J gene TRBJ1-5, with TRBD1 matching over 7 bases. Germline trimming cut 5 bases from V and 4 bases from J; bases unmatched to any gene: 2. Germline loops: CDR1 MNHNS, CDR2 SASEGT. The CDR3 runs to 13 residues. CDR3 nucleotides: TGTGCCAGCAGTACACAGGGGAATCAGCCCCAGCATTTT. This sequence encodes CASSTQGNQPQHF.

This clone was recorded once. The CDR3 loop is CASSFQTGSYEQYF. CDR3 DNA: TGTGCCAGCAGCTTCCAGACAGGGTCCTACGAGCAGTACTTC. This chain uses TRBV13 with TRBJ2-7; TRBD1 aligns across 7 bases. The CDR3 extends over 14 amino acids. Per the germline V gene, CDR1 is PRHDT and CDR2 is FYEKMQ (reference sequence). V lost 3 bases and J lost 1; bases outside the gene matches: 3.

This chain uses TRBV4-3 with TRBJ2-7, with TRBD2 matching 10 bases. Germline assignment: CDR1 LGHNA and CDR2 YSLEER. Trimming removed 1 base from V and 3 bases from J; junction bases left unmatched: 3. The CDR3 extends over 15 amino acids. CDR3 in amino acids: CASSQGTSGNYEQYF. CDR3 DNA: TGCGCCAGCAGCCAAGGGACTAGCGGAAACTACGAGCAGTACTTC.

This clone was picked up a small number of times. The chain has TRBV19 and TRBJ1-2; TRBD1 agrees at 10 bases. CDR1 is LNHDA, CDR2 SQIVND, per germline (reference sequence). Trimming at V came to 3 bases and at J to 7 bases, leaving 11 bases not matched to a gene. This CDR3 is 16 amino acids long. CDR3 bases: TGTGCCAGTAGTATGGGACAGGGGAAACTAGTCGGTGGCTACACCTTC. This encodes CASSMGQGKLVGGYTF. Supplemented by reference TRBV19 and TRBJ1-2, the full variable domain reads DGGITQSPKYLFRKEGQNVTLSCEQNLNHDAMYWYRQDPGQGLRLIYYSQIVNDFQKGDIAEGYSVSREKKESFPLTVTSAQKNPTAFYLCASSMGQGKLVGGYTFGSGTRLTVV.

Regarding this clone: The junction does not match germline at one end; this may be a read error. This chain joins TRBV7-9 and TRBJ2-2, with 11 bases aligning to TRBD2. Germline V gene sequence: CDR1 SEHNR, CDR2 FQNEAQ (reference sequence). The CDR3 runs to 15 residues. CDR3 nucleotides: TGTTCCAGCAGCCGGGGACTAGCGGCGGTCGGGGAGCTGTTTTTT. Translation gives CSSSRGLAAVGELFF.

The CDR3 nucleotides read TGTGCCAGCAGTTTTACTAGCGGGGGGGCCAAAAACATTCAGTACTTC. It encodes CASSFTSGGAKNIQYF. V usage is TRBV28 and J usage is TRBJ2-4; TRBD2 matches 12 bases. The germline gives CDR1 MDHEN, CDR2 SYDVKM. The length of the CDR3 is 16 residues. V trimming: 3 bases; J trimming: 1 base; junction bases outside the gene matches: 1.

This clone showed up just a few times. The chain links TRBV28 to TRBJ2-3; 8 bases line up with TRBD1. With 6 bases clipped from V and 4 bases from J, the junction kept 9 bases outside the gene matches. CDR3 length: 15 amino acids. Germline V gene data show CDR1 as MDHEN and CDR2 as SYDVKM. CDR3 protein: CASSRPGQASDTQYF. The CDR3 DNA follows: TGTGCCAGCAGCAGGCCGGGACAGGCTTCAGATACGCAGTATTTT.

This clone was detected only a few times. The rearrangement links TRBV11-2 to TRBJ2-7; no clear D gene. Trimming left V 1 base short and J 3 bases short, with 7 bases between. Germline CDR1 reads SGHAT; CDR2 reads FQNNGV. This CDR3 is built from 13 residues. The CDR3 DNA follows: TGTGCCAGCAGCTTAGCGGTCGGCTACGAGCAGTACTTC. Its protein is CASSLAVGYEQYF.

This clone was found a few times. Other DNA sequences in the same sample also yield this CDR3. V and J are TRBV5-6 and TRBJ1-5; D is undetermined. The V end was cut by 2 bases, the J end by 1 base, with 7 bases between. The CDR3 has 14 residues. The V gene's germline CDR1 is SGHDT and CDR2 YYEEEE. CDR3 sequence reads: CASSFGLSNQPQHF. For the CDR3, the DNA is TGTGCCAGCAGCTTCGGACTCAGCAATCAGCCCCAGCATTTT.

The rearrangement links TRBV5-1 to TRBJ2-3; TRBD2 matches 7 bases. V lost 3 bases to trimming and J lost 2 bases; unmatched junction nucleotides: 24. Germline V gene data show CDR1 as SGHRS and CDR2 as YFSETQ. The CDR3 is made up of 21 amino acids. The DNA of the CDR3 is TGCGCCAGCAGCTGGGGGGGGGTCACCGACCGACACCACGCGGCCACAGATACGCAGTATTTT. It translates to CASSWGGVTDRHHAATDTQYF.

The gene calls are TRBV5-1 and TRBJ1-4; D is perhaps TRBD1 (6 bases). The CDR3 consists of 16 residues. The V end was cut by 2 bases, the J end by 1 base, with 12 bases between. CDR1 is SGHRS, CDR2 YFSETQ, per germline. This CDR3 reads CASSFEGGITNEKLFF. The DNA of the CDR3 is TGCGCCAGCAGCTTCGAGGGGGGGATAACTAATGAAAAACTGTTTTTT.

DNA of the CDR3: TGTGCCAGCAGTCTTTCGTCAGGCATGAACACTGAAGCTTTCTTT. As protein: CASSLSSGMNTEAFF. The chain combines TRBV27 with TRBJ1-1; unclear D gene. Trimming left V 5 bases short and J 0 bases short, with 13 bases between. Germline V CDR1 and CDR2: MNHEY, SMNVEV (reference sequence). This CDR3 region has 15 residues.

V and J are TRBV18 and TRBJ2-5, with 14 bases lining up with TRBD2. Germline V CDR1 and CDR2: KGHSH, LQKENI. Trimming removed 3 bases from V and 2 bases from J; junction bases left unmatched: 5. There are 17 residues in the CDR3. Here the CDR3 reads CASSPGLAGAPQETQYF. In DNA form, the CDR3 reads TGTGCCAGCTCACCGGGACTAGCGGGAGCGCCTCAAGAGACCCAGTACTTC.

This clone showed up just a few times. The chain is built from TRBV28 and TRBJ2-3; TRBD2 might be the D (6 bases). V gave up 3 bases and J gave up 0 bases, with 16 bases separating them. CDR1 and CDR2 from the germline V gene are MDHEN and SYDVKM. The CDR3 covers 17 residues. CDR3 nucleotides: TGTGCCAGCAGTTTTACTGTAGCGGTCATAAGCACAGATACGCAGTATTTT. It specifies CASSFTVAVISTDTQYF.

The chain links TRBV4-1 to TRBJ2-7, with D perhaps TRBD2 (5 bases). V lost 4 bases and J lost 0, with 19 bases in between. Germline lookup yields CDR1 MGHRA and CDR2 YSYEKL. The CDR3 has 17 residues. CDR3 in amino acids: CASSPLVQRRSSYEQYF. Here the CDR3 DNA reads TGCGCCAGCAGCCCTCTCGTCCAGCGGCGGAGCTCCTACGAGCAGTACTTC.

V gene TRBV29-1 combines with J gene TRBJ2-7; TRBD1 matches at 7 bases. J lost 2 bases, V lost 1 base, and 8 bases had no gene match. The length of the CDR3 is 15 residues. CDR1 SQVTM and CDR2 ANQGSEA come from the germline V gene. DNA for the CDR3: TGCAGCGTTGAAGGGGTCGGGACAGCCCCCTACGAGCAGTACTTC. Translating it yields CSVEGVGTAPYEQYF.

This clone appeared a few times. The chain carries TRBV6-6 and TRBJ2-1, with 9 bases that match TRBD2. V shed 5 bases, J shed 4 bases, and the junction held 6 bases outside the gene matches. This CDR3 is 15 amino acids long. Looked up from germline, CDR1 is MNHNY and CDR2 is SVGAGI (reference sequence). The CDR3: CASSPGTSRYNEQFF. The DNA for the CDR3 is TGTGCCAGCAGTCCAGGGACTAGCAGATACAATGAGCAGTTCTTC.